This T cell receptor beta chain stems from a study of response to subunit inactivated influenza vaccine. TCRdb independently ran MiXCR on the RT-PCR reads; one entry per CDR3 protein. The table lists roughly 550,000 distinct CDR3 sequences, around 25% of them singletons. The same data also contributed to another study, on T cells expressing NK-cell markers. From that study: UMI-tagged 5'RACE template switching yielded the TCR beta cDNA.

Sequenced here: CD4+ T cells sorted from PBMCs, sampled 11 to 12 days after vaccination. The sequence derives from a man in his forties or fifties who received an inactivated influenza vaccine.

The CDR3 spells CASNRLAGGIRTQYF. The CDR3, as DNA: TGTGCCAGCAACCGACTAGCGGGGGGTATCCGGACCCAGTACTTC. The genes are TRBV7-9 and TRBJ2-5; 13 positions agree with TRBD2. The CDR3 consists of 15 residues. In germline, CDR1 is SEHNR, CDR2 FQNEAQ (reference sequence). J lost 7 bases, V lost 7 bases, and 9 bases had no gene match.